The present T cell receptor beta chain was sequenced within a study of beta chain features in type 1 diabetes. Investigators reverse transcribed all isolated RNA, so they sequenced expressed TCRB transcripts. Repertoires were generated with immunoSEQ multiplex PCR, while TCRdb's copy carries only in-frame clones and drops some. Of about 160,000 clones listed, about a tenth are singletons. This clone was counted a few times. Its cognate antigen is unknown. Whole-study results and caveats: In every one of the four CD4+ subsets, TCRB CDR3s were moderately but significantly shorter in Type 1 diabetes patients.

The length of the CDR3 is 16 residues. CDR1 SGHRS and CDR2 YFSETQ come from the germline V gene. J lost 2 bases, V lost 0 bases, and 2 bases had no gene match. This sequence joins TRBV5-1 and TRBJ2-3; 11 bases agree with TRBD2. Specimen: central memory CD4+ T cells from blood. This clonotype originated in a man aged 30 to 39 with type 1 diabetes. This CDR3 is CASSLGLAGYTDTQYF. As DNA, the CDR3 is TGCGCCAGCAGCTTGGGACTAGCGGGATACACAGATACGCAGTATTTT.